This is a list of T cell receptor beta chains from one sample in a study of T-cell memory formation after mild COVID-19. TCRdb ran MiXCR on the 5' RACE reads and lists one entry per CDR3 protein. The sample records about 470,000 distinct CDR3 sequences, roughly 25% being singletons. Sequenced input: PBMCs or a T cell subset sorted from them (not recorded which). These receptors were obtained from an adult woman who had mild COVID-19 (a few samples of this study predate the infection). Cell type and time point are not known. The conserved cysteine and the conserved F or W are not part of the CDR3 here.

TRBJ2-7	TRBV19	ASSIPGGNSYEQY
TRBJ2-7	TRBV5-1	ASSSLASGGPFSYEQY
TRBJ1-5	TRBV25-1	ASSESVGARGEGNQPQH
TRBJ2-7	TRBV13	ASSRSWRRDRRSYEQY
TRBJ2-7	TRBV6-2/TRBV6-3	ASADPSYEQY
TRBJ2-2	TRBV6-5	ASSYSYTGELF
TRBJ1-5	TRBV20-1	SASTGLEQPQH
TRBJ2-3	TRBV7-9	ASRGGRADTQY
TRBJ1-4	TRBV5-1	ASSNGQGKTNEKLF
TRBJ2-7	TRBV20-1	SAPGDLRDEQY
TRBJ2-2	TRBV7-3	ASSFRGDTGELF
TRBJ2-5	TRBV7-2	ASSLRGSGSLETQY
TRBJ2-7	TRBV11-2	ASSLGTLAFDRYEQY
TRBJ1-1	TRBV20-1	SARYQGTEAF
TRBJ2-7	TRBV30	AWSRGQGDYEQY
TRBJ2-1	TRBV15	ATSREKDSSDNEQF
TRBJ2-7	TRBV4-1	ASSGGGRGYEQY
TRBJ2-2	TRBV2	ASSDYSGGAYGELF
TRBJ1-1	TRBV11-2	ASSSPWGGRTNTEAF
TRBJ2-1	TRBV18	ASSREFSYNEQF
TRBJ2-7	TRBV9	ASSPNDQYRYEQY
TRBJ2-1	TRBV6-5	ASSRREYPSNEQF
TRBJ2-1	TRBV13	ASSPPGGVVNEQF
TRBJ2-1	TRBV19	ASSINGQLDEQF
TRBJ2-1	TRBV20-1	SARDRGWNEQF
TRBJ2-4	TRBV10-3	AISDPKGSDIQY
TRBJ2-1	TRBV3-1	ASSQGRGSYNEQF
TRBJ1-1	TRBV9	ASSPGEGGFTEAF
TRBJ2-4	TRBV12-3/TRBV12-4	ASSPGTGRNIQY
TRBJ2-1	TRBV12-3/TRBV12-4	ASSLQGAFNNEQF
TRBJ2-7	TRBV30	AWSPRGVSYEQY
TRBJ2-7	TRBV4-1	ASSQDYRAGYEQY
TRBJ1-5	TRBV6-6	ASSKRDQPQH